The 27 T cell receptor beta chains below were found in one sample sequenced in a study of beta chain features in type 1 diabetes. Study findings and constraints: Shortening that was moderate but significant affected the TCRB CDR3s of Type 1 diabetes patients in all four CD4+ subsets.

Their recognized antigens are unknown. The sequenced template was cDNA made from the entire isolated RNA. Assay used: immunoSEQ multiplex PCR; TCRdb lists only in-frame clones, some missing. The sample lists approximately 250,000 clones, 24% occurring once. Sequencing input: naive CD4+ T cells from blood. The origin of the receptors is a woman in her twenties or thirties with type 1 diabetes.

The chain recombines TRBV19 with TRBJ2-7; 8 positions match TRBD2. The germline CDR1 and CDR2 sequences are LNHDA and SQIVND (reference sequence). This CDR3 is built from 14 residues. The V gene end was trimmed by 3 bases and the J gene end by 2 bases; junction bases not matched to a gene: 3. CDR3 nucleotides: TGTGCCAGTAGTATGGGCGGGGGGACCTACGAGCAGTACTTC. This sequence encodes CASSMGGGTYEQYF. Full variable domain (outside the CDR3, taken from reference TRBV19 and TRBJ2-7): DGGITQSPKYLFRKEGQNVTLSCEQNLNHDAMYWYRQDPGQGLRLIYYSQIVNDFQKGDIAEGYSVSREKKESFPLTVTSAQKNPTAFYLCASSMGGGTYEQYFGPGTRLTVT.

The gene calls are TRBV29-1 and TRBJ2-2, with 7 bases lining up with TRBD2. Germline CDR1 SQVTM, CDR2 ANQGSEA. The V gene end was trimmed by 6 bases and the J gene end by 2 bases; junction bases not matched to a gene: 12. The CDR3 spans 16 residues. CDR3 nucleotide sequence: TGCAGCGTCCCCCAGGCGGGACTATCCAACACCGGGGAGCTGTTTTTT. Translation: CSVPQAGLSNTGELFF.

This chain joins TRBV7-9 and TRBJ2-2, with TRBD2 matching over 14 bases. The V segment lost 5 bases and the J segment 3 bases; nucleotides outside the gene matches: 5. CDR1 and CDR2 from the germline V gene are SEHNR and FQNEAQ (reference sequence). The CDR3 contains 17 residues. DNA for the CDR3: TGTGCCAGCAGCGGTGGGACTAGCGGGAGTCACACCGGGGAGCTGTTTTTT. Its protein product is CASSGGTSGSHTGELFF.

This sequence joins TRBV29-1 and TRBJ2-7; D might be TRBD1 (6 bases). The germline gives CDR1 SQVTM, CDR2 ANQGSEA. The CDR3 totals 13 residues. Trimming took off 5 bases at V and 2 bases at J, with 13 bases between the two ends. CDR3: CSVQTGLTYEQYF. For the CDR3, the DNA is TGCAGCGTTCAGACAGGCTTAACCTACGAGCAGTACTTC.

The sample holds a few counts of this clone. V is TRBV7-9 and J is TRBJ1-3; 8 positions match TRBD1. CDR1 and CDR2 from the germline V gene are SEHNR and FQNEAQ (reference sequence). The CDR3 consists of 14 residues. V was clipped by 5 bases and J by 3 bases; unmatched bases: 3. The CDR3 loop reads CASSAGGGGNTIYF. The DNA for the CDR3 is TGTGCCAGCAGCGCAGGGGGCGGTGGAAACACCATATATTTT. The full variable domain, rest sourced from reference TRBV7-9 and TRBJ1-3, is DTGVSQNPRHKITKRGQNVTFRCDPISEHNRLYWYRQTLGQGPEFLTYFQNEAQLEKSRLLSDRFSAERPKGSFSTLEIQRTEQGDSAMYLCASSAGGGGNTIYFGEGSWLTVV.

This CDR3 reads CASNLDTGTEAFF. The DNA of the CDR3 is TGTGCCAGCAACCTTGACACTGGCACTGAAGCTTTCTTT. V is TRBV2 and J is TRBJ1-1; no firm D call. V was cut by 7 bases and J by 4 bases, with 13 bases left in between. This CDR3 contains 13 residues. Germline V gene sequence: CDR1 SNHLY, CDR2 FYNNEI.

V is TRBV19 and J is TRBJ1-1; 7 bases map to TRBD1. The CDR3 runs to 17 residues. Germline CDR1 LNHDA, CDR2 SQIVND (reference sequence). Trimming cost V 3 bases and J 0 bases; bases outside gene matches: 10. The chain's CDR3 is CASSIVLLTGLNTEAFF. The CDR3 DNA sequence: TGTGCCAGTAGTATTGTACTATTGACAGGGTTGAACACTGAAGCTTTCTTT.

This clone was observed a few times. The chain carries TRBV29-1 and TRBJ1-1; D is perhaps TRBD1 (5 bases). Trimming took 3 bases from V and 3 from J, leaving 11 bases between them. The CDR3 has 13 residues. Germline lookup yields CDR1 SQVTM and CDR2 ANQGSEA. The CDR3 protein is CSVDLQVDTEAFF. The CDR3, as DNA: TGCAGCGTTGACTTACAGGTAGACACTGAAGCTTTCTTT.

This clone appeared a few times. The V gene is TRBV6-6, the J gene TRBJ2-7; 9 bases are shared with TRBD1. CDR1 is MNHNY and CDR2 is SVGAGI in the germline V gene (reference sequence). The CDR3 consists of 14 residues. V lost 5 bases and J lost 4; bases outside the gene matches: 6. The CDR3 spells CASSVQGARYEQYF. The CDR3 coding sequence is TGTGCCAGCAGTGTACAGGGGGCGCGGTACGAGCAGTACTTC.

The chain is built from TRBV7-3 and TRBJ2-4; 7 bases fit TRBD1. The V gene's germline CDR1 is SGHTA and CDR2 FQGTGA. V was pared by 5 bases and J by 12 bases, with 10 bases of the junction left unmatched. This CDR3 region has 13 residues. In nucleotides, the CDR3 is TGTGCCAGCAGCCCTGACAGGGAGCGCGATCAGTACTTC. Amino acid sequence: CASSPDRERDQYF.

V usage is TRBV30 and J usage is TRBJ1-2, with no clear D. The V end lost 0 bases, the J end lost 1 base, and 9 bases lay between the germline ends. CDR1 and CDR2 (germline): GTSNPN, SVGIG (reference sequence). This CDR3 has 14 amino acids. CDR3 DNA: TGTGCCTGGAGTGTTTGGGAGCATAACTATGGCTACACCTTC. It translates to CAWSVWEHNYGYTF.

This chain links TRBV7-9 with TRBJ2-7; 12 nucleotides align to TRBD1. The germline gives CDR1 SEHNR, CDR2 FQNEAQ (reference sequence). V lost 5 bases, J lost 5 bases, and 7 bases stayed unmatched. The CDR3 totals 15 residues. The CDR3 protein is CASSSWDRGPNEQYF. Here the CDR3 DNA reads TGTGCCAGCAGCAGTTGGGACAGGGGGCCCAACGAGCAGTACTTC.

The chain employs TRBV29-1 and TRBJ2-5; 8 nucleotides line up with TRBD2. The germline CDR1 and CDR2 sequences are SQVTM and ANQGSEA. V lost 7 bases and J lost 5; bases outside the gene matches: 9. The CDR3 extends over 13 amino acids. In DNA form, the CDR3 reads TGCAGCGCCGGGAGGGCACTGGGGGAGACCCAGTACTTC. This translates into CSAGRALGETQYF.

The chain recombines TRBV20-1 with TRBJ2-5; D not certain. Germline V gene lookup returns CDR1 DFQATT and CDR2 SNEGSKA (reference sequence). The CDR3 runs 11 residues. Trimming removed 0 bases at V and 5 bases at J, with 4 bases between. The CDR3 loop reads CSARDGETQYF. In nucleotides, the CDR3 is TGCAGTGCTAGAGATGGCGAGACCCAGTACTTC.

The chain employs TRBV18 and TRBJ2-7; TRBD1 matches 9 bases. The CDR3 loop spans 14 amino acids. The trim removed 8 bases at V and 7 bases at J, leaving 12 bases unmatched. Germline loops: CDR1 KGHSH, CDR2 LQKENI. The chain's CDR3 is CASANQGQGREQYF. CDR3 in DNA: TGTGCCAGCGCAAATCAGGGACAGGGAAGGGAGCAGTACTTC.

The chain is built from TRBV6-5 and TRBJ2-2; maybe TRBD1 (5 bases). This CDR3 comprises 16 residues. The V gene lost 0 bases and the J gene lost 4 bases, with 12 bases spanning the gap. Germline-derived CDR1 and CDR2 are MNHEY and SVGAGI. CDR3 nucleotide sequence: TGTGCCAGCAGTTACTCGAGACAGAGCCGCACCGGGGAGCTGTTTTTT. Translating gives CASSYSRQSRTGELFF.

The chain links TRBV4-2 to TRBJ1-2; D might be TRBD1 (6 bases). Germline V gene data show CDR1 as LGHNA and CDR2 as YNFKEQ. Trimming cost V 2 bases and J 4 bases, with 14 bases left between them. The CDR3 covers 15 residues. CDR3: CASSQLGASSYGYTF. The CDR3 region has the DNA TGTGCCAGCAGCCAATTGGGGGCGTCGAGCTATGGCTACACCTTC.

This rearrangement joins TRBV19 to TRBJ2-3; 12 bases match TRBD2. Per the germline V gene, CDR1 is LNHDA and CDR2 is SQIVND (reference sequence). The CDR3 covers 15 residues. Losses at the gene ends were 5 bases for V and 2 bases for J; bases not matched to a gene: 2. CDR3: CASSWTSGITDTQYF. The CDR3 nucleotides are TGTGCCAGTAGTTGGACTAGCGGGATCACAGATACGCAGTATTTT.

The chain is built from TRBV30 and TRBJ1-2; 7 bases map to TRBD1. With V trimmed by 5 bases and J by 4 bases, 7 bases remained unmatched. CDR1 is GTSNPN, CDR2 SVGIG, per germline (reference sequence). CDR3 size: 13 residues. CDR3 nucleotide sequence: TGTGCCTGGGAAGGGGGCGCAAGCTATGGCTACACCTTC. This codes for CAWEGGASYGYTF. Full variable domain (rest looked up from reference TRBV30 and TRBJ1-2): SQTIHQWPATLVQPVGSPLSLECTVEGTSNPNLYWYRQAAGRGLQLLFYSVGIGQISSEVPQNLSASRPQDRQFILSSKKLLLSDSGFYLCAWEGGASYGYTFGSGTRLTVV.

V usage is TRBV28 and J usage is TRBJ2-7; TRBD1 matches 7 bases. CDR3 length: 16 residues. Germline V gene lookup returns CDR1 MDHEN and CDR2 SYDVKM. The junction had 10 bases not matched to a gene; V was cut back by 2 bases and J by 3 bases. The DNA of the CDR3 is TGTGCCAGCAGTTTAGGACAGGTTTTAGGTCTCTACGAGCAGTACTTC. This codes for CASSLGQVLGLYEQYF.

This clone appeared a few times. The chain joins TRBV4-2 to TRBJ2-7; 7 bases are a match to TRBD2. The CDR3 spans 16 residues. Germline values: CDR1 LGHNA, CDR2 YNFKEQ. V gave up 1 base and J gave up 1 base; unmatched junction bases: 7. Here the CDR3 reads CASSQVGGRDSYEQYF. CDR3 DNA: TGTGCCAGCAGCCAAGTAGGAGGGAGGGATTCCTACGAGCAGTACTTC.

The J gene is TRBJ2-5, the V gene TRBV11-2; perhaps TRBD1 as D (6 bases). CDR3 size: 14 residues. The V end lost 1 base, the J end lost 4 bases, and 10 bases lay between the germline ends. Germline V gene lookup returns CDR1 SGHAT and CDR2 FQNNGV. Here the CDR3 DNA reads TGTGCCAGCAGCTTAGTCACAGGGAGAGAGACCCAGTACTTC. Its protein is CASSLVTGRETQYF. The full variable domain, with the rest looked up from reference TRBV11-2 and TRBJ2-5, is EAGVAQSPRYKIIEKRQSVAFWCNPISGHATLYWYQQILGQGPKLLIQFQNNGVVDDSQLPKDRFSAERLKGVDSTLKIQPAKLEDSAVYLCASSLVTGRETQYFGPGTRLLVL.

This sequence joins TRBV29-1 and TRBJ2-5; tentatively, D is TRBD2 (6 bases). V was shortened by 3 bases and J by 2 bases, with 10 bases between the two germline ends. CDR3 size: 13 residues. The V gene's germline CDR1 is SQVTM and CDR2 ANQGSEA. CDR3 amino acids: CSVDSGVQETQYF. The CDR3 DNA is TGCAGCGTTGATTCGGGGGTTCAAGAGACCCAGTACTTC. Filled out from reference TRBV29-1 and TRBJ2-5, the complete variable domain reads SAVISQKPSRDICQRGTSLTIQCQVDSQVTMMFWYRQQPGQSLTLIATANQGSEATYESGFVIDKFPISRPNLTFSTLTVSNMSPEDSSIYLCSVDSGVQETQYFGPGTRLLVL.

This clone has a handful of counts. This sequence joins TRBV18 and TRBJ2-2, with D possibly being TRBD1 (6 bases). With 1 base removed from V and 4 bases from J, the gap between germline ends came to 10 bases. The CDR3 contains 15 residues. CDR1 and CDR2 (germline): KGHSH, LQKENI. The CDR3 region has the DNA TGTGCCAGCTCACCACTCGGGACAAGCACCGGGGAGCTGTTTTTT. Translated: CASSPLGTSTGELFF.

This clone was seen more than once but under ten times. The chain joins TRBV19 to TRBJ2-1; TRBD2 agrees at 8 bases. Trimming cost V 4 bases and J 0 bases; bases outside gene matches: 2. CDR1 is LNHDA and CDR2 is SQIVND in the germline V gene (reference sequence). The CDR3 has 15 amino acids. The CDR3 here is CASSTTSGSYNEQFF. In nucleotides, the CDR3 is TGTGCCAGTAGTACCACTAGCGGCTCCTACAATGAGCAGTTCTTC.

The V and J genes are TRBV19 and TRBJ1-5; D not resolved. The CDR3 runs to 15 residues. Germline-derived CDR1 and CDR2 are LNHDA and SQIVND (reference sequence). The V and J ends lost 6 bases and 5 bases respectively, with 17 bases between them. CDR3 DNA sequence: TGTGCCAGTAGCGGTAAAACGTCAATGCATCAGCCCCAGCATTTT. Protein sequence: CASSGKTSMHQPQHF. Full variable domain (missing parts from reference TRBV19 and TRBJ1-5): DGGITQSPKYLFRKEGQNVTLSCEQNLNHDAMYWYRQDPGQGLRLIYYSQIVNDFQKGDIAEGYSVSREKKESFPLTVTSAQKNPTAFYLCASSGKTSMHQPQHFGDGTRLSIL.

The chain uses TRBV7-2 and TRBJ2-7, with D unclear. CDR1 SGHTA and CDR2 FQGNSA come from the germline V gene. The CDR3 contains 14 residues. Trimming stripped 3 bases from V and 3 bases from J, with 12 bases between. CDR3 nucleotide sequence: TGTGCCAGCAGCTTTCGTGGCGGATACTACGAGCAGTACTTC. It encodes CASSFRGGYYEQYF.